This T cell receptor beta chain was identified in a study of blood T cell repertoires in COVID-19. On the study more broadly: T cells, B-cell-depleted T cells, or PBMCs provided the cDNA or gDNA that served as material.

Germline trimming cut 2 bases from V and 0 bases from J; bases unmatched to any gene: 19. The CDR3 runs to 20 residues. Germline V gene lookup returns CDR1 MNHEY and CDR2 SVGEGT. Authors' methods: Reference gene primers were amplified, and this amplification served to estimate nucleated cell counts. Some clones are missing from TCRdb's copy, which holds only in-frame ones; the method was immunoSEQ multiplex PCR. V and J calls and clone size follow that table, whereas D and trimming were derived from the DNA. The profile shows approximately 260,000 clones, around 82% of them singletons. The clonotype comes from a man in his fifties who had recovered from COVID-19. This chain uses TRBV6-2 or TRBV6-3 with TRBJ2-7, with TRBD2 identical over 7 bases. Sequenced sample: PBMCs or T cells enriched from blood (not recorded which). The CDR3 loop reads CASSYPTWGGGRIDSYEQYF. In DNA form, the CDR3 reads TGTGCCAGCAGTTACCCCACCTGGGGGGGAGGGCGTATCGACTCCTACGAGCAGTACTTC.